The source of this TCR beta chain is a study of shared clonotypes between healthy human individuals. The wider study: The donors, two women and a few men, were aged 18 to 49.

Whole-study findings and limits: Naive CD4 clonotype sharing across several donors was around 5.5%.

CDR1 and CDR2 (germline): PRHDT, FYEKMQ (reference sequence). With 4 bases removed from V and 0 bases from J, the gap between germline ends came to 12 bases. The CDR3 length is 15 residues. The assay was carried out at the deep level. The data were produced by immunoSEQ multiplex PCR, yet TCRdb's version contains in-frame clones alone and is incomplete. The sample shows roughly 2,000,000 clones, over 85% of them seen only once. CD45RO-negative, CCR7-selected cells formed the naive CD8 fraction, which excluded terminally differentiated effector memory CD45RA+ cells. This clone is a singleton in its sample. The antigen remains undetermined.

This TCR came from a man in his late teens or twenties in good health. Some clones in this sample may be carry-over from other donors' samples. The chain has TRBV13 and TRBJ1-2; D remains unclear. The sequenced sample was naive CD8+ T cells from PBMCs. CDR3 protein: CASSSVGRTNYGYTF. CDR3 in DNA: TGTGCCAGCAGCTCTGTGGGGAGAACTAACTATGGCTACACCTTC.